This T cell receptor beta chain comes out of a study of OX40 agonist ivuxolimab in advanced cancers. Comment on this clone: Its antigen remains unidentified.

Clones were read by immunoSEQ multiplex PCR, and TCRdb kept only the in-frame ones, dropping some. Among about 82,000 clones listed, 83% were seen once. The CDR3 length is 15 residues. V was clipped by 1 base and J by 5 bases, with 14 bases between them. Germline V lookup: CDR1 LGHNT, CDR2 FRNRAP. Broader study findings: Fewer expanded clones were found on average in CD4+ than in CD8+ T cells.

Sequenced here: CD4+ or CD8+ T cells sorted from blood, sampled in a trial of the OX40 agonist ivuxolimab. The chain uses TRBV12-5 and TRBJ2-5; D could derive from TRBD1 or TRBD2 (5 bases each). This TCR came from an adult with an advanced solid tumor such as melanoma, head and neck, liver or kidney cancer. The CDR3 spells CASGLAGHEGETQYF. In DNA, the CDR3 is TGTGCTAGTGGTTTGGCCGGACACGAGGGCGAGACCCAGTACTTC.